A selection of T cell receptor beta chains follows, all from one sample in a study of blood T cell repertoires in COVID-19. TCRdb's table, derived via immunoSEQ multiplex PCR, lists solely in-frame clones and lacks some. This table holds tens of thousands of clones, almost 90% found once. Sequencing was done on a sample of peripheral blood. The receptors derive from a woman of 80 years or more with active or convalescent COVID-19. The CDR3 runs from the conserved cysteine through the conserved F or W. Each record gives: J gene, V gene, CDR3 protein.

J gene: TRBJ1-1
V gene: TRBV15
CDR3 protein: CATSRVRGGTEAFF

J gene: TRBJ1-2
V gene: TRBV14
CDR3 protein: CASSQVGNRFANYGYTF

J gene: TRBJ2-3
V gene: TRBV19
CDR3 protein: CASSLPGLKLQYF

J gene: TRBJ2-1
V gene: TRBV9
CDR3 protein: CASSVDGTSGSGTYNEQFF

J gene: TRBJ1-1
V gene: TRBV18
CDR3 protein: CASSPHQGLTEAFF

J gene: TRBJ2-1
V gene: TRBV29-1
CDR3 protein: CSGAGGQSNEQFF

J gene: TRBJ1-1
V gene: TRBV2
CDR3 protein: CASSPSRGNTEAFF

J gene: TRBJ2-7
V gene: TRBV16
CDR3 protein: CASSHGGRPTYEQYF

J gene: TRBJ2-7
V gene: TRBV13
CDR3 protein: CASSSRGARAYEQYF

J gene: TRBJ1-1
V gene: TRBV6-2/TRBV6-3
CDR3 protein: CASSYSGILNTEAFF

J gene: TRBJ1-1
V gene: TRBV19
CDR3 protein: CASSMDDRTEAFF

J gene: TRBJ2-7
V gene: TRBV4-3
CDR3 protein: CASSQADNSHYEQYF

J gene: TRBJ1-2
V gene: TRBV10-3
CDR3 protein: CAISGEMGMYGYTF

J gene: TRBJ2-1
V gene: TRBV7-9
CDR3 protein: CAVELDWDTQFF

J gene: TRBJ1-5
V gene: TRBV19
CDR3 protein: CASSMRRDGQPQHF

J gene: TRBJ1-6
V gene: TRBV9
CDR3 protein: CASSEGTSNSPLHF

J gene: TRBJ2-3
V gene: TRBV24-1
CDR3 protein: CATSDRTSGRAKSTDTQYF

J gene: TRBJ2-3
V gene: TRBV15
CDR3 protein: CATSSAGGDYTQYF

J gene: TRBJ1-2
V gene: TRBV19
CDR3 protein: CASSTGTGWSYGYTF

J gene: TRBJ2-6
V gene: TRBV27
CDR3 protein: CASSFSTPGQGRFRSGANVLTF

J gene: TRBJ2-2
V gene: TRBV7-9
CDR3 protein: CASSLLASGNTGELFF

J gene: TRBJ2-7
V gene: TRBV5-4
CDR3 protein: CASSKSGQSYEQYF

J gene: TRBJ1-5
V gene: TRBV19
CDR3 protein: CATVDPMRQGRRNQPQHF